Each of the 29 T cell receptor beta chains below was sequenced from the same sample in a study of cytomegalovirus exposure and HLA in healthy donors. Primers: 60 Vbeta forward and 13 Jbeta reverse. The assay was immunoSEQ multiplex PCR, and TCRdb's table has in-frame clones only and misses some. Its clone listing holds approximately 38,000 clones. The sample comprised PBMCs. The receptors derive from a man between 40 and 49 years old in good health and CMV-seropositive.

The chain employs TRBV23-1 and TRBJ1-5; TRBD1 matches 8 bases. TRBV23-1 is classed as an ORF, of uncertain function. Trimming removed 3 bases from V and 3 bases from J; junction bases left unmatched: 10. This CDR3 comprises 17 residues. For the CDR3, the DNA is TGCGCCAGCAGTCAGCAGGGGCAGGGGGCGCCCAATCAGCCCCAGCATTTT. Translating gives CASSQQGQGAPNQPQHF.

The chain has TRBV6-4 and TRBJ1-1; D remains unclear. The CDR3 has 14 amino acids. V was clipped by 0 bases and J by 4 bases, with 9 bases between them. Germline lookup yields CDR1 MRHNA and CDR2 SNTAGT. The CDR3 is CASSDSSLATEAFF. In DNA form, the CDR3 reads TGTGCCAGCAGTGACTCGTCTCTGGCCACTGAAGCTTTCTTT.

The chain is built from TRBV11-2 and TRBJ2-5; D remains unclear. With 0 bases removed from V and 5 bases from J, the gap between germline ends came to 7 bases. Germline-derived CDR1 and CDR2 are SGHAT and FQNNGV. This CDR3 region has 13 residues. The CDR3 sequence: CASSLDTRETQYF. In DNA, the CDR3 is TGTGCCAGCAGCTTAGATACGAGGGAGACCCAGTACTTC.

The rearrangement uses TRBV10-2 and TRBJ1-5; D not resolved. V dropped 1 base and J dropped 0 bases, with 10 bases sitting between them. The CDR3 has 16 amino acids. Germline CDR1 reads WSHSY; CDR2 reads SAAADI. The CDR3 coding sequence is TGCGCCAGCAGTGAGTACGTAATCTATAGCAATCAGCCCCAGCATTTT. Protein product: CASSEYVIYSNQPQHF.

The chain uses TRBV5-1 and TRBJ1-1; 8 nucleotides match TRBD1. V lost 3 bases, J lost 4 bases, and 5 bases stayed unmatched. CDR1 and CDR2 (germline): SGHRS, YFSETQ. The CDR3 length is 14 residues. The CDR3 here is CASSSGQVSTEAFF. For the CDR3, the DNA is TGCGCCAGCAGCTCGGGACAGGTGAGCACTGAAGCTTTCTTT.

The CDR3 sequence: CASSRDSGGYTF. The CDR3 region has the DNA TGTGCCAGTAGTAGGGACAGTGGTGGCTACACCTTC. This chain uses TRBV19 with TRBJ1-2; 7 nucleotides line up with TRBD1. There are 12 residues in the CDR3. J gave up 7 bases and V 4 bases, and 3 bases lay outside the gene matches. The germline CDR1 and CDR2 sequences are LNHDA and SQIVND (reference sequence).

DNA of the CDR3: TGTGCCATCAGTGAGTCGATAGTCGGGGGATGGGCTGAAGCTTTCTTT. It translates to CAISESIVGGWAEAFF. The chain recombines TRBV10-3 with TRBJ1-1; TRBD1 is a possible D gene (5 bases). The CDR3 covers 16 residues. The germline V gene has CDR1 ENHRY and CDR2 SYGVKD. V was clipped by 0 bases and J by 6 bases, with 17 bases between them.

The CDR3 reads CASSRDSSAGETQYF. CDR3 DNA: TGTGCCAGCAGCCGGGACAGTAGTGCGGGGGAGACCCAGTACTTC. The chain is built from TRBV2 and TRBJ2-5; D might be TRBD1 (7 bases). The germline V gene encodes CDR1 SNHLY and CDR2 FYNNEI. The germline V and J ends were trimmed by 6 bases and 5 bases, with 19 bases remaining between them. The CDR3 has 15 amino acids.

The rearrangement links TRBV5-1 to TRBJ1-1; D gene uncertain. Trimming took 6 bases from V and 0 from J, leaving 12 bases between them. The CDR3 runs 14 residues. In germline, CDR1 is SGHRS, CDR2 YFSETQ. The CDR3 DNA reads TGCGCCAGCACAGGACGGGGAGTGAACACTGAAGCTTTCTTT. This encodes CASTGRGVNTEAFF.

The J gene is TRBJ2-5, the V gene TRBV5-4, with 7 bases identical to TRBD1. Trimming took 1 base from V and 4 from J; bases not matched to a gene: 1. This CDR3 region has 13 residues. CDR1 is SGHNT and CDR2 is YYREEE in the germline V gene (reference sequence). Written as DNA, the CDR3 is TGTGCCAGCAGCTTGACAGGGGTAGAGACCCAGTACTTC. It specifies CASSLTGVETQYF.

The gene calls are TRBV7-6 and TRBJ1-2; 10 bases are a match to TRBD1. With V trimmed by 10 bases and J by 3 bases, 5 bases remained unmatched. The germline CDR1 and CDR2 sequences are SGHVS and FNYEAQ. The CDR3 extends over 13 amino acids. In nucleotides, the CDR3 is TGTGCCACCTCGACAGGGGGCGACTATGGCTACACCTTC. This encodes CATSTGGDYGYTF.

V usage is TRBV5-1 and J usage is TRBJ1-3; 8 positions agree with TRBD1. The junction had 9 bases not matched to a gene; V was cut back by 5 bases and J by 8 bases. The CDR3 totals 14 residues. Germline V gene sequence: CDR1 SGHRS, CDR2 YFSETQ. CDR3 DNA: TGCGCCAGCAGTGCGCAGGGGGCTCGGGACACCATATATTTT. It specifies CASSAQGARDTIYF.

The J gene is TRBJ1-2, the V gene TRBV5-4, with D possibly matching TRBD1 (6 bases). The CDR3 sequence is 16 residues long. The germline CDR1 and CDR2 sequences are SGHNT and YYREEE (reference sequence). Trimming stripped 6 bases from V and 5 bases from J, with 23 bases between. CDR3 sequence: CASTQGGGGEKYGYTF. CDR3 coding DNA: TGTGCCAGCACGCAGGGTGGGGGGGGCGAAAAGTATGGCTACACCTTC.

The chain recombines TRBV6-1 with TRBJ1-2; 7 nucleotides line up with TRBD1. Trimming removed 5 bases from V and 5 bases from J; junction bases left unmatched: 11. Per germline, CDR1 MNHNS and CDR2 SASEGT. The CDR3 covers 15 residues. The CDR3 DNA is TGTGCCAGCAGTAAACAACCGGGACAGCCTTATGGCTACACCTTC. Translating it yields CASSKQPGQPYGYTF.

V gene TRBV5-1 combines with J gene TRBJ2-5, with 9 bases matching TRBD2. Germline V gene sequence: CDR1 SGHRS, CDR2 YFSETQ. This CDR3 region has 14 residues. After removal of 2 bases from V and 2 bases from J, the junction contained 1 base not matched to a gene. In DNA form, the CDR3 reads TGCGCCAGCAGCTTAGCGGGAGGACAAGAGACCCAGTACTTC. Translated: CASSLAGGQETQYF.

The V and J genes are TRBV10-3 and TRBJ2-5; D is possibly TRBD2 (6 bases). Germline V gives CDR1 ENHRY, CDR2 SYGVKD. The V end was cut by 0 bases, the J end by 5 bases, with 13 bases between. The length of the CDR3 is 15 residues. The CDR3 reads CAISESVEGAETQYF. CDR3 sequence (DNA): TGTGCCATCAGTGAGTCGGTGGAGGGCGCGGAGACCCAGTACTTC.

V and J are TRBV4-3 and TRBJ2-3; no definite D call. Germline CDR1 and CDR2: LGHNA and YSLEER. The CDR3 is 13 amino acids. Trimming cost V 3 bases and J 0 bases, with 4 bases left between them. Here the CDR3 reads CASSQSSTDTQYF. CDR3 bases: TGCGCCAGCAGCCAGAGCAGCACAGATACGCAGTATTTT.

The chain is built from TRBV7-2 and TRBJ2-3; 7 bases match TRBD1. V gave up 4 bases and J gave up 8 bases; unmatched junction bases: 15. CDR1 SGHTA and CDR2 FQGNSA come from the germline V gene. The CDR3 loop spans 16 amino acids. The CDR3 DNA sequence: TGTGCCAGCAGCTCCTACGGCGTAGGGGGCCGGGGTACGCAGTATTTT. Its translation: CASSSYGVGGRGTQYF.

The V call is TRBV14, the J call TRBJ2-5; no definite D call. The J call may be wrong; the DNA end is better matched by TRBJ2-7. This CDR3 is 15 amino acids long. Germline-derived CDR1 and CDR2 are SGHDN and FVKESK. The CDR3 DNA reads as TGTGCCAGCAGCCAAGCCTCCTCTTGGGCCTACGAGCAGTACTTC. It translates to CASSQASSWAYEQYF.

In nucleotides, the CDR3 is TGTGCCAGCAGCATCCGACAGGGTGGGACTGAAGCTTTCTTT. Amino acid sequence: CASSIRQGGTEAFF. V and J are TRBV9 and TRBJ1-1; 7 bases match TRBD1. The CDR3 covers 14 residues. Germline CDR1 SGDLS, CDR2 YYNGEE. The V and J ends lost 4 bases and 5 bases, in that order; junction bases with no gene match: 8.

This chain joins TRBV19 and TRBJ2-1, with a possible D match to TRBD2 (6 bases). Trimming shortened V by 3 bases and J by 6 bases, and 15 bases separated the two germline ends. CDR3 length: 15 amino acids. CDR1 and CDR2 (germline): LNHDA, SQIVND (reference sequence). The CDR3 is CASSILAGRRNEQFF. The CDR3 DNA sequence: TGTGCCAGTAGTATTCTCGCGGGAAGGCGCAATGAGCAGTTCTTC.

The chain has TRBV6-4 and TRBJ2-1; TRBD2 might be the D (5 bases). This CDR3 comprises 13 residues. The ends were cut back, 5 bases at V and 10 bases at J, with 15 bases in the middle. Germline V gives CDR1 MRHNA, CDR2 SNTAGT. CDR3 protein: CASSRHGEGEQFF. DNA of the CDR3: TGTGCCAGCAGTCGACATGGAGAGGGCGAGCAGTTCTTC.

The chain couples TRBV5-1 to TRBJ2-2, with D perhaps matching TRBD1 (6 bases). The CDR3 totals 16 residues. V lost 0 bases, J lost 0 bases, and 9 bases lay in between. Per germline, CDR1 SGHRS and CDR2 YFSETQ. CDR3 coding DNA: TGCGCCAGCAGCTTGGGGACAGACGCGAACACCGGGGAGCTGTTTTTT. This sequence encodes CASSLGTDANTGELFF.

As regards this clone: Different DNA sequences within this sample yield the same CDR3. The rearrangement uses TRBV5-1 and TRBJ2-7; 7 bases line up with TRBD1. CDR1 is SGHRS and CDR2 is YFSETQ in the germline V gene. This CDR3 contains 14 residues. The junction had 2 bases not matched to a gene; V was cut back by 0 bases and J by 2 bases. The CDR3 coding sequence is TGCGCCAGCAGCTTGGAGGGGACAGCCTACGAGCAGTACTTC. Translated: CASSLEGTAYEQYF.

The V and J genes are TRBV19 and TRBJ2-5; D call uncertain. Trimming stripped 3 bases from V and 2 bases from J, with 7 bases between. Per the germline V gene, CDR1 is LNHDA and CDR2 is SQIVND (reference sequence). CDR3 length: 13 amino acids. The CDR3 sequence: CASSIRVQETQYF. In nucleotides, the CDR3 is TGTGCCAGTAGTATCCGAGTACAAGAGACCCAGTACTTC.

The genes are TRBV6-5 and TRBJ2-7, with D unresolved. CDR1 is MNHEY and CDR2 is SVGAGI in the germline V gene. V dropped 6 bases and J dropped 4 bases, with 10 bases sitting between them. The CDR3 length is 12 residues. CDR3 in amino acids: CASSFTGYEQYF. In DNA, the CDR3 is TGTGCCAGCAGCTTTACCGGGTACGAGCAGTACTTC.

This chain links TRBV5-1 with TRBJ2-5, with 8 bases that match TRBD2. The germline gives CDR1 SGHRS, CDR2 YFSETQ. J lost 4 bases, V lost 0 bases, and 5 bases had no gene match. This CDR3 is built from 15 residues. DNA of the CDR3: TGCGCCAGCAGCTTGGTTCGGGGGGGGGCAGAGACCCAGTACTTC. It encodes CASSLVRGGAETQYF.

The chain couples TRBV6-6 to TRBJ2-1; 12 bases agree with TRBD1. The CDR3 spans 15 residues. V dropped 7 bases and J dropped 8; count of bases not matched to a gene: 9. Germline V lookup: CDR1 MNHNY, CDR2 SVGAGI (reference sequence). CDR3 bases: TGTGCCAGCACCCCCGGGACAGGGGGCAGGGATGAGCAGTTCTTC. This codes for CASTPGTGGRDEQFF.

Comment on this clone: The junction differs from germline at one of its ends, possibly a read error. Here the CDR3 DNA reads TGTGCTAGCAGCCCGGGACAGCCCTACGAGCAGTACTTC. Translation gives CASSPGQPYEQYF. The chain uses TRBV7-7 and TRBJ2-7; 7 bases match TRBD1. Germline values: CDR1 SSHAT, CDR2 FNYEAQ (reference sequence). The CDR3 is 13 residues long.